The 30 T cell receptor beta chains below were found in one sample sequenced in a study of blood T cells in healthy people across ages (dated by TCRdb to the mid-2010s). To prepare the library, 5' RACE was applied. The data were produced on an Illumina HiSeq 2500. A second PCR of about 6 to 11 cycles was run with a J-beta primer mix and a sample-barcoded 5' primer. The public reads were reprocessed in TCRdb via fastp at Q25 and MiXCR, keeping in-frame beta chains. When rows share a CDR3 protein, they turn into one entry using the most common DNA and genes. For this sample there are 780,000 or so distinct CDR3 sequences; about 61% appear just once. Jointly, the top ten make up about a quarter of the sample. Sequenced: blood. The receptors here all came from a man in his forties in good health.

This clonotype was found a few times. V and J are TRBV4-3 and TRBJ2-1; TRBD2 aligns across 11 bases. The V and J ends lost 0 bases and 0 bases, in that order; junction bases with no gene match: 4. The germline CDR1 and CDR2 sequences are LGHNA and YSLEER. The CDR3 runs to 18 residues. CDR3 region: CASSQDFTSGSSYNEQFF. The CDR3, as DNA: TGCGCCAGCAGCCAAGATTTTACTAGCGGGAGCTCCTACAATGAGCAGTTCTTC.

The sample holds a few counts of this clonotype. J is TRBJ2-2 and V is TRBV7-2; 14 nucleotides line up with TRBD2. The germline V gene encodes CDR1 SGHTA and CDR2 FQGNSA. This CDR3 region has 15 residues. Germline trimming cut 5 bases from V and 9 bases from J; bases unmatched to any gene: 5. This CDR3 reads CASSGTSGSSWELFF. The CDR3 nucleotides read TGTGCCAGCAGCGGGACTAGCGGGAGTAGTTGGGAGCTGTTTTTT.

This clonotype was detected a few times. The chain joins TRBV11-3 to TRBJ2-3, with 7 bases that match TRBD1. This CDR3 has 15 residues. Trimming took 5 bases from V and 4 from J; bases not matched to a gene: 9. Germline V gives CDR1 SGHNT, CDR2 YENEEA. CDR3 sequence (DNA): TGTGCCAGCAGCCCCAGGGACAGTGGAGCAGATACGCAGTATTTT. It is translated as CASSPRDSGADTQYF.

The chain carries TRBV27 and TRBJ2-7; D call uncertain. This CDR3 contains 14 residues. With 1 base removed from V and 4 bases from J, the gap between germline ends came to 11 bases. Germline V gene data show CDR1 as MNHEY and CDR2 as SMNVEV (reference sequence). CDR3 residues: CASSLYSGAYEQYF. CDR3 DNA: TGTGCCAGCAGTTTATACTCAGGAGCTTACGAGCAGTACTTC.

The V call is TRBV30, the J call TRBJ1-6, with D possibly TRBD1 on 5 matching bases. Per the germline V gene, CDR1 is GTSNPN and CDR2 is SVGIG (reference sequence). This CDR3 has 14 amino acids. V shed 0 bases and J shed 10 bases, with 13 bases lying between them. The CDR3 is CAWSVLGEESPLHF. The CDR3 nucleotides read TGTGCCTGGAGTGTACTAGGGGAGGAATCACCCCTCCACTTT. The entire variable domain, with the rest obtained from reference TRBV30 and TRBJ1-6, is as follows: SQTIHQWPATLVQPVGSPLSLECTVEGTSNPNLYWYRQAAGRGLQLLFYSVGIGQISSEVPQNLSASRPQDRQFILSSKKLLLSDSGFYLCAWSVLGEESPLHFGNGTRLTVT.

The chain is built from TRBV21-1 and TRBJ2-5. TRBV21-1 is a pseudogene locus. This CDR3 is 17 amino acids long. DNA for the CDR3: TGTGCCAGCAGTCAAAAGGCAATGGAAAAGGGACAAGAGACCCAGTACTTC. Protein: CASSQKAMEKGQETQYF.

The J gene is TRBJ1-2, the V gene TRBV5-1; D unclear. Trimming cost V 4 bases and J 6 bases, with 10 bases left between them. The germline V gene encodes CDR1 SGHRS and CDR2 YFSETQ. The CDR3 extends over 12 amino acids. CDR3 in DNA: TGCGCCAGCAGCCCCGTTAGGGATGGCTACACCTTC. Protein: CASSPVRDGYTF.

The sample holds one count of this clonotype. This chain links TRBV10-2 with TRBJ1-1; TRBD1 agrees at 8 bases. Unmatched junction bases numbered 13, after V lost 6 bases and J lost 4 bases. Germline assignment: CDR1 WSHSY and CDR2 SAAADI. The CDR3 covers 16 residues. The CDR3: CASRRVDRGPATEAFF. In nucleotides, the CDR3 is TGCGCCAGCAGGAGGGTTGACAGGGGACCGGCCACTGAAGCTTTCTTT.

The chain combines TRBV7-6 with TRBJ2-1; possible D gene TRBD1, 5 bases. The V gene lost 2 bases and the J gene lost 7 bases, with 9 bases spanning the gap. Germline V CDR1 and CDR2: SGHVS, FNYEAQ. The CDR3 has 13 residues. CDR3 coding DNA: TGTGCCAGCAGCTTATCAGGGCAGAATGAGCAGTTCTTC. Its protein product is CASSLSGQNEQFF.

The chain links TRBV28 to TRBJ2-7; D ambiguous. Germline V CDR1 and CDR2: MDHEN, SYDVKM. The CDR3 runs 17 residues. V lost 2 bases and J 5 bases, leaving 22 bases between the germline ends. The CDR3 here is CASSLQVNSGWQDEQYF. The CDR3 region has the DNA TGTGCCAGCAGTTTACAGGTTAATTCCGGCTGGCAGGACGAGCAGTACTTC. The whole variable domain, filled in from reference TRBV28 and TRBJ2-7, reads DVKVTQSSRYLVKRTGEKVFLECVQDMDHENMFWYRQDPGLGLRLIYFSYDVKMKEKGDIPEGYSVSREKKERFSLILESASTNQTSMYLCASSLQVNSGWQDEQYFGPGTRLTVT.

This clonotype was counted between two and nine times. The rearrangement links TRBV24-1 to TRBJ1-2, with D possibly matching TRBD1 (5 bases). Germline lookup yields CDR1 KGHDR and CDR2 SFDVKD. Trimming pared 5 bases from V and 0 bases from J, leaving 9 bases between. The CDR3 is 14 residues long. CDR3 sequence reads: CATSGGTANYGYTF. The CDR3 DNA reads as TGTGCCACCAGTGGCGGGACGGCTAACTATGGCTACACCTTC.

This sequence joins TRBV12-3 or TRBV12-4 and TRBJ1-5; D possibly corresponds to TRBD1 (5 bases). V shed 6 bases and J shed 2 bases, with 11 bases lying between them. The CDR3 extends over 14 amino acids. The CDR3, as DNA: TGTGCCAGCAGCCCGGGACTGGGCAATCAGCCCCAGCATTTT. Translating it yields CASSPGLGNQPQHF.

The V call is TRBV12-3 or TRBV12-4, the J call TRBJ2-1; TRBD2 matches 8 bases. The length of the CDR3 is 16 residues. V lost 6 bases, J lost 0 bases, and 7 bases stayed unmatched. The CDR3 protein is CASRKLAASSYNEQFF. As DNA, the CDR3 is TGTGCCAGCAGAAAACTAGCGGCCAGCTCCTACAATGAGCAGTTCTTC.

This chain uses TRBV29-1 with TRBJ2-5; 9 nucleotides line up with TRBD1. V gave up 4 bases and J gave up 11 bases; unmatched junction bases: 8. Looked up from germline, CDR1 is SQVTM and CDR2 is ANQGSEA. This CDR3 comprises 12 residues. The CDR3 DNA follows: TGCAGCGTTGGGGACAGGGCTGTTTCGCAGTACTTC. Protein sequence: CSVGDRAVSQYF.

The V and J genes are TRBV12-5 and TRBJ2-5; TRBD1 matches at 7 bases. V lost 6 bases and J lost 4; bases outside the gene matches: 5. From germline, CDR1 is LGHNT and CDR2 FRNRAP. The CDR3 has 13 amino acids. The CDR3 DNA follows: TGTGCTAGTGGCGATCAGGGGGTAGAGACCCAGTACTTC. Translating gives CASGDQGVETQYF. Using reference TRBV12-5 and TRBJ2-5 for the parts outside the CDR3, the full variable domain is DARVTQTPRHKVTEMGQEVTMRCQPILGHNTVFWYRQTMMQGLELLAYFRNRAPLDDSGMPKDRFSAEMPDATLATLKIQPSEPRDSAVYFCASGDQGVETQYFGPGTRLLVL.

The J gene is TRBJ2-3, the V gene TRBV20-1, with TRBD1 matching over 8 bases. The CDR3 totals 15 residues. V gave up 5 bases and J gave up 2 bases; unmatched junction bases: 9. Per the germline V gene, CDR1 is DFQATT and CDR2 is SNEGSKA (reference sequence). In nucleotides, the CDR3 is TGCAGTGCTTACCAGGACAGGGAAGACACAGATACGCAGTATTTT. This sequence encodes CSAYQDREDTDTQYF.

The rearrangement joins TRBV5-5 to TRBJ2-1; possibly TRBD2 for D (6 bases). V dropped 4 bases and J dropped 6 bases, with 14 bases sitting between them. The CDR3 loop spans 14 amino acids. Germline assignment: CDR1 SGHKS and CDR2 YYEKEE (reference sequence). The chain's CDR3 is CASSGLTRRNEQFF. CDR3 DNA: TGTGCCAGCAGCGGCCTGACTAGACGCAATGAGCAGTTCTTC.

For this clonotype: A much larger clone differs by one base, so this may be a read error. This likely comes from a read error, as the CDR3 has no conserved phenylalanine or tryptophan at its end. V gene TRBV20-1 combines with J gene TRBJ1-1; a possible D gene is TRBD1 (6 bases). CDR3 size: 13 residues. Germline CDR1 and CDR2: DFQATT and SNEGSKA (reference sequence). Trimming removed 5 bases from V and 0 bases from J, with 10 bases in between. The CDR3 loop reads CSARTVMNTEAFL. CDR3 sequence (DNA): TGCAGTGCTCGGACAGTCATGAACACTGAAGCTTTCCTT.

This clonotype was seen more than once but under ten times. The gene calls are TRBV7-2 and TRBJ2-7; TRBD1 matches 10 bases. Losses at the gene ends were 0 bases for V and 6 bases for J; bases not matched to a gene: 2. The germline gives CDR1 SGHTA, CDR2 FQGNSA. The CDR3 contains 14 residues. CDR3 bases: TGTGCCAGCAGCTTAGCGAGGACAGGGGGCGAGCAGTACTTC. As protein: CASSLARTGGEQYF.

This chain links TRBV12-3 or TRBV12-4 with TRBJ1-1, with 7 bases identical to TRBD1. The J segment lost 0 bases and the V segment lost 2 bases, leaving 6 bases of the junction unmatched. CDR3 length: 16 residues. CDR3 amino acids: CASSLRLDRMNTEAFF. The DNA for the CDR3 is TGTGCCAGCAGTTTACGTCTGGACAGGATGAACACTGAAGCTTTCTTT.

A single count supports this clonotype. This chain uses TRBV12-3 or TRBV12-4 with TRBJ2-1, with 7 positions matching TRBD1. With the DNA end fitting TRBJ2-7 better, the J assignment may be wrong. CDR3 length: 17 amino acids. The CDR3 loop is CASSPGQPVSSYNEQYF. The CDR3 region has the DNA TGTGCCAGCAGTCCGGGACAGCCCGTGAGCTCCTACAATGAGCAGTACTTC.

The gene calls are TRBV20-1 and TRBJ2-5, with 8 positions matching TRBD1. Germline V gene sequence: CDR1 DFQATT, CDR2 SNEGSKA (reference sequence). Unmatched junction bases numbered 6, after V lost 6 bases and J lost 3 bases. The CDR3 runs 13 residues. The DNA for the CDR3 is TGCAGTGCCGGACGGGACAGGAAAGAGACCCAGTACTTC. Its translation is CSAGRDRKETQYF.

This sequence joins TRBV7-9 and TRBJ2-3; D remains unclear. V lost 5 bases and J 2 bases, leaving 14 bases between the germline ends. The CDR3 loop spans 15 amino acids. Germline CDR1 reads SEHNR; CDR2 reads FQNEAQ (reference sequence). CDR3 DNA sequence: TGTGCCAGCAGCCCAAGTCTAGTTCCCACAGATACGCAGTATTTT. It specifies CASSPSLVPTDTQYF. The whole variable domain, remainder taken from reference TRBV7-9 and TRBJ2-3, is DTGVSQNPRHKITKRGQNVTFRCDPISEHNRLYWYRQTLGQGPEFLTYFQNEAQLEKSRLLSDRFSAERPKGSFSTLEIQRTEQGDSAMYLCASSPSLVPTDTQYFGPGTRLTVL.

This chain joins TRBV29-1 and TRBJ2-7; D gene ambiguous. Germline CDR1 is SQVTM and CDR2 is ANQGSEA. The CDR3 has 15 residues. V shed 4 bases and J shed 0 bases, with 16 bases lying between them. The CDR3 DNA is TGCAGCGTTGTCCTCGGGTCCCCTAACTCCTACGAGCAGTACTTC. This encodes CSVVLGSPNSYEQYF.

The rearrangement uses TRBV4-1 and TRBJ1-2; TRBD1 is a possible D gene (6 bases). The CDR3 is 13 amino acids. Trimming stripped 2 bases from V and 3 bases from J, with 7 bases between. Germline CDR1 MGHRA, CDR2 YSYEKL. This chain's CDR3 is CASSQTGHYGYTF. The DNA for the CDR3 is TGCGCCAGCAGCCAAACAGGGCACTATGGCTACACCTTC.

This clonotype has only a few counts. This chain joins TRBV4-3 and TRBJ2-1; 14 bases match TRBD2. Germline assignment: CDR1 LGHNA and CDR2 YSLEER. Germline trimming cut 0 bases from V and 9 bases from J; bases unmatched to any gene: 13. The CDR3 has 19 amino acids. This chain's CDR3 is CASSQETLNGLAGGGEQFF. In DNA form, the CDR3 reads TGCGCCAGCAGCCAAGAGACTTTAAACGGACTAGCGGGAGGAGGTGAGCAGTTCTTC.

V usage is TRBV4-3 and J usage is TRBJ2-3, with TRBD2 matching over 9 bases. The germline V gene encodes CDR1 LGHNA and CDR2 YSLEER. With 4 bases clipped from V and 2 bases from J, the junction kept 10 bases outside the gene matches. This CDR3 comprises 17 residues. The CDR3 coding sequence is TGCGCCAGCAGCCTTTCGAGACTAGCGGTAAACACAGATACGCAGTATTTT. As protein: CASSLSRLAVNTDTQYF.

The chain recombines TRBV10-3 with TRBJ2-1; D uncertain. The germline V gene encodes CDR1 ENHRY and CDR2 SYGVKD. V was pared by 7 bases and J by 7 bases, with 8 bases between. There are 11 residues in the CDR3. CDR3 nucleotide sequence: TGTGCCATCATGCTCGGTAATGAGCAGTTCTTC. It encodes CAIMLGNEQFF.

This clonotype was seen at least ten times. The rearrangement uses TRBV5-1 and TRBJ2-7, with 9 nucleotides matching TRBD1. The CDR3 covers 14 residues. Germline V gene sequence: CDR1 SGHRS, CDR2 YFSETQ. The V and J ends lost 4 bases and 2 bases, in that order; junction bases with no gene match: 4. The CDR3 DNA reads as TGCGCCAGCAGCCAGGGACAGGGTACCTACGAGCAGTACTTC. As protein: CASSQGQGTYEQYF.

V gene TRBV9 combines with J gene TRBJ2-3; D is possibly TRBD2 (5 bases). The CDR3 sequence is 15 residues long. V was clipped by 3 bases and J by 2 bases, with 13 bases between them. CDR1 and CDR2 from the germline V gene are SGDLS and YYNGEE. CDR3 nucleotides: TGTGCCAGCAGCGGGTTCGACCGGGACACAGATACGCAGTATTTT. This sequence encodes CASSGFDRDTDTQYF. The full variable domain, completed using reference TRBV9 and TRBJ2-3, is DSGVTQTPKHLITATGQRVTLRCSPRSGDLSVYWYQQSLDQGLQFLIQYYNGEERAKGNILERFSAQQFPDLHSELNLSSLELGDSALYFCASSGFDRDTDTQYFGPGTRLTVL.